Presented here are 9 T cell receptor beta chains from one specimen sequenced in a study of cytomegalovirus exposure and HLA in healthy donors. TCRdb keeps only in-frame clones here, not all; method: immunoSEQ multiplex PCR. The sample holds around 75,000 clones, around 85% seen once. The specimen was PBMCs. The receptors here all came from a man aged 25-45 years in good health and CMV-seronegative.

This sequence joins TRBV4-3 and TRBJ2-3; D is uncertain. The CDR3 runs 15 residues. Trimming stripped 1 base from V and 10 bases from J, with 18 bases between. Germline CDR1 LGHNA, CDR2 YSLEER. Here the CDR3 DNA reads TGCGCCAGCAGCCAAGCTACCCAATACTCCTATGCGCAGTATTTT. Protein: CASSQATQYSYAQYF.

V gene TRBV7-9 combines with J gene TRBJ2-5, with D possibly TRBD1 on 6 matching bases. Germline V gene sequence: CDR1 SEHNR, CDR2 FQNEAQ (reference sequence). Trimming cost V 0 bases and J 6 bases, with 14 bases left between them. The CDR3 has 15 amino acids. For the CDR3, the DNA is TGTGCCAGCAGCTTAGCGTCGACAGGATCGAAGACCCAGTACTTC. Translation gives CASSLASTGSKTQYF.

This clone has a handful of counts. As DNA, the CDR3 is TGTGCCAGCGGGACAGGGAACACTGAAGCTTTCTTT. Protein: CASGTGNTEAFF. This chain links TRBV7-3 with TRBJ1-1; TRBD1 matches at 8 bases. The CDR3 extends over 12 amino acids. Trimming took 8 bases from V and 1 from J; bases not matched to a gene: 0. Germline V gene lookup returns CDR1 SGHTA and CDR2 FQGTGA. The full variable domain, rest sourced from reference TRBV7-3 and TRBJ1-1, is GAGVSQTPSNKVTEKGKYVELRCDPISGHTALYWYRQSLGQGPEFLIYFQGTGAADDSGLPNDRFFAVRPEGSVSTLKIQRTERGDSAVYLCASGTGNTEAFFGQGTRLTVV.

CDR3 coding DNA: TGTGCCAGTAGGGACAGGGCGAGGGGCACTGAAGCTTTCTTT. Amino acid sequence: CASRDRARGTEAFF. The chain recombines TRBV19 with TRBJ1-1, with 8 bases fitting TRBD1. Germline CDR1 reads LNHDA; CDR2 reads SQIVND (reference sequence). The CDR3 covers 14 residues. The V and J ends lost 6 bases and 4 bases, in that order; junction bases with no gene match: 7.

The rearrangement uses TRBV10-3 and TRBJ2-5; TRBD2 might be the D (6 bases). This CDR3 has 14 residues. V was shortened by 4 bases and J by 2 bases, with 11 bases between the two germline ends. The V gene's germline CDR1 is ENHRY and CDR2 SYGVKD. CDR3 sequence (DNA): TGTGCCATCAGTGGGGACTTGGCACAAGAGACCCAGTACTTC. It encodes CAISGDLAQETQYF.

The chain employs TRBV27 and TRBJ2-7; 7 bases are shared with TRBD2. Germline V gene lookup returns CDR1 MNHEY and CDR2 SMNVEV (reference sequence). The CDR3 spans 14 residues. V was pared by 7 bases and J by 0 bases, with 6 bases of the junction left unmatched. The CDR3 nucleotides read TGTGCCAGCAAAACGGGAGGTAACTCCTACGAGCAGTACGTC. Translation: CASKTGGNSYEQYV.

This clone was observed once. The chain links TRBV5-8 to TRBJ2-7; 8 bases match TRBD2. Germline V gene data show CDR1 as SGHTS and CDR2 as YDEGEE. The CDR3 is 16 residues long. The ends lost 4 bases at V and 1 base at J; junction bases unmatched: 10. The CDR3 DNA is TGTGCCAGCAGCCCTAGCAGCGGGAGTCTTTCCTACGAGCAGTACGTC. Protein sequence: CASSPSSGSLSYEQYV.

The chain has TRBV7-9 and TRBJ1-1; a possible D gene is TRBD1 (5 bases). Per the germline V gene, CDR1 is SEHNR and CDR2 is FQNEAQ (reference sequence). V dropped 5 bases and J dropped 0 bases, with 10 bases sitting between them. The CDR3 has 14 amino acids. The CDR3 region is CASSPWGVNTEAFF. For the CDR3, the DNA is TGTGCCAGCAGCCCCTGGGGGGTGAACACTGAAGCTTTCTTT.

The genes are TRBV5-1 and TRBJ2-5, with 8 bases that match TRBD2. Germline CDR1 and CDR2: SGHRS and YFSETQ. This CDR3 has 15 amino acids. The J segment lost 4 bases and the V segment lost 1 base, leaving 6 bases of the junction unmatched. CDR3 bases: TGCGCCAGCAGCTTGCGGGAGGGCCAGAGAGAGACCCAGTACTTC. The encoded protein is CASSLREGQRETQYF.